The entry below describes one TCR beta chain. Its target is not known. Here immunoSEQ multiplex PCR was the method, and the copy in TCRdb shows in-frame clones only, minus some. The table includes under 150,000 clones, roughly 88% detected once. The data originate from a study of T cell responses to AZD1222 COVID-19 vaccine. V was cut by 0 bases and J by 3 bases, with 14 bases left in between. CDR3 length: 16 residues. The germline gives CDR1 SGHTA, CDR2 FQGTGA. Findings of the study overall: It should be noted that donors were predominantly white British and more often female, and clonal diversity was possibly underestimated.

The V call is TRBV7-3, the J call TRBJ1-2; D might be TRBD1 (5 bases). Sequenced here: peripheral blood, sampled 28 days after the second AZD1222 dose. The sequence was collected from an adult who received the AZD1222 COVID-19 vaccine. The CDR3 nucleotides are TGTGCCAGCAGCTTAACGGGGTCTCAGGGCCACTATGGCTACACCTTC. This translates into CASSLTGSQGHYGYTF.